This entry concerns a single TCR beta chain. Its antigen is not known. Indicated time point: persistent/refractory GD, antithyroid drugs over 5 years with positive TRAb. TCR sequences were obtained from RNA taken from PBMCs. The germline V gene encodes CDR1 LNHDA and CDR2 SQIVND (reference sequence). The CDR3 is 14 residues long. V lost 7 bases and J lost 0; bases outside the gene matches: 5. Investigators prepared the TCR beta libraries by applying iRepertoire HTBI primers and Arm-PCR of CDR3 regions. TCRdb re-derived calls from the multiplex PCR reads in MiXCR, one entry per CDR3 protein. Here the sample spans nearly 350,000 distinct CDR3 sequences, roughly a fifth being singletons. The data originate from a study of regulatory T cells in long-lasting Graves disease. Study as a whole: Over 5 years on antithyroid drugs plus positive TSH receptor antibodies marked Graves' disease as persistent.

Study outcomes and limitations: Among the persistent patients, 2,500 to 3,000 public clonotypes were shared, more than the roughly 970 shared among new patients. Patients whose Graves' disease persisted exhibited lower TCR diversity than those newly diagnosed. Favored gene segments in persistent disease were TRBV28, TRBJ1-2 and TRBJ2-5.

Material: peripheral blood mononuclear cells (PBMCs), obtained when the disease was refractory, from a patient treated with antithyroid drugs. V and J are TRBV19 and TRBJ1-1; 7 bases align to TRBD1. This TCR was sampled from a female donor with Graves disease. The chain's CDR3 is CASTYGQVNTEAFF. The CDR3, as DNA: TGTGCCAGTACTTACGGACAGGTGAACACTGAAGCTTTCTTT.